Sequencing of this TCR beta chain was carried out in a study of type 1 regulatory T cells (dated by TCRdb to the early 2020s). Regarding the research as a whole: An in vitro protocol by which a Tr1-enriched, alloantigen-specific CD4 T cell product named T-allo10 was generated was characterized in the study. T-allo10 was being tested clinically in patients with hematological malignancies who were undergoing allogeneic hematopoietic stem cell transplantation. Findings and caveats that apply to the study as a whole: Compared with non-Tr1 cells, Tr1 cells had a narrower TCR repertoire, and the study took this difference to reflect clonal expansion driven by alloantigen.

TCRdb shows the sequencer as Illumina MiSeq. The public reads were reprocessed in TCRdb via fastp at Q25 and MiXCR, keeping in-frame beta chains. One record per CDR3 amino acid sequence lists the most common genes and DNA. The sample has roughly 71,000 distinct CDR3 sequences on record, around 20% of them singletons. In total, the top ten clones hold less than 10% of the sample. With regard to this clonotype: Its specific antigen is unknown. No qualities accompany the bases; no much larger clone lies one base away.

V is clipped by 4 bases and J by 5 bases, and the sequence between their germline boundaries is 3 bases long. The CDR3 holds 11 amino acids from the cysteine to the phenylalanine. Solely the CDR3 DNA is kept, with 33 bases framed from the first base. Per the germline V gene, SGHTA is the CDR1 and FQGNSA is the CDR2. The sequencing sample was made of cultured type 1 regulatory T (Tr1) cells, either the whole culture or a sorted fraction (not recorded which). The sample's cell subset or site label, in plain terms: type 1 regulatory T cells sorted from the T-allo10 product. The receptor was derived from a human donor in good health. The V gene is TRBV7-2 and the J gene is TRBJ2-1, with an unclear D gene assignment. This receptor has the CDR3 CASSSDNEQFF. The bases read TGTGCCAGCAGCTCGGACAATGAGCAGTTCTTC.